A selection of T cell receptor beta chains follows, all from one sample in a study of response to subunit inactivated influenza vaccine. TCRdb itself ran the RT-PCR reads through MiXCR, one entry per CDR3 protein. The table records hundreds of thousands of distinct CDR3 sequences, about 15% of them present only once. Specimen: PBMCs from blood, collected 14 to 15 days before vaccination. The receptors were sampled from a man over 45 who received an inactivated influenza vaccine. Both conserved end residues are part of each CDR3. D genes are given only for firm matches. Not all rows give a size; the values are once, few, many and, for expanded clones, a class.

d_gene | j_gene | abundance | v_gene | CDR3aa | CDR3nt
- | TRBJ2-2 | - | TRBV11-1 | CASGRPHRAGTNTGTGELFF | TGTGCCAGCGGCCGCCCTCACAGGGCCGGGACTAACACAGGCACCGGGGAGCTGTTTTTT
- | TRBJ1-3 | many | TRBV7-4 | CASSFRDLGNTIYF | TGTGCCAGCAGCTTCCGGGATCTCGGAAACACCATATATTTT
TRBD2 | TRBJ2-5 | - | TRBV9 | CASSVGGLAGVSETQYF | TGTGCCAGCAGCGTAGGTGGACTAGCGGGAGTTTCAGAGACCCAGTACTTC
- | TRBJ2-3 | - | TRBV10-3 | CAISDPRRGASTDTQYF | TGTGCCATCAGTGACCCGCGCCGCGGTGCTAGCACAGATACGCAGTATTTT
TRBD1 | TRBJ2-5 | - | TRBV5-5 | CASSLGGTGWETQYF | TGTGCCAGCAGCTTGGGAGGGACAGGGTGGGAGACCCAGTACTTC
TRBD2 | TRBJ2-7 | few | TRBV6-5 | CASSYSGGGTYEQYF | TGTGCCAGCAGTTACTCGGGGGGAGGGACCTACGAGCAGTACTTC
TRBD2 | TRBJ2-4 | few | TRBV28 | CASSQHPIRGEVAKNIQYF | TGTGCCAGCAGTCAACATCCCATTCGGGGGGAGGTGGCCAAAAACATTCAGTACTTC
TRBD2 | TRBJ2-3 | many | TRBV28 | CASSSELAGGLIDTQYF | TGTGCCAGCAGTTCCGAACTAGCGGGGGGGCTGATAGATACGCAGTATTTT
- | TRBJ2-4 | few | TRBV20-1 | CSARRGVKNIQYF | TGCAGTGCTAGAAGAGGGGTGAAAAACATTCAGTACTTC
- | TRBJ2-1 | many | TRBV6-2/TRBV6-3 | CASSMGRIGQFF | TGTGCCAGCAGTATGGGTCGCATCGGGCAGTTCTTC
TRBD1 | TRBJ1-5 | many | TRBV4-3 | CASSQDIGQGAGPQHF | TGCGCCAGCAGCCAAGATATCGGACAGGGAGCTGGGCCCCAGCATTTT
- | TRBJ2-1 | - | TRBV12-3/TRBV12-4 | CASSSRPGQSYNEQFF | TGTGCCAGCAGCTCTCGTCCCGGGCAGTCCTACAATGAGCAGTTCTTC
- | TRBJ2-7 | many | TRBV5-1 | CASSLWGTYEQYF | TGCGCCAGCAGCTTGTGGGGTACTTACGAGCAGTACTTC
TRBD1 | TRBJ2-1 | - | TRBV12-3/TRBV12-4 | CASSLDRGLNEQFF | TGTGCCAGCAGTTTAGACAGGGGGCTCAATGAGCAGTTCTTC
- | TRBJ1-2 | - | TRBV3-1 | CASSQEQPNYGYTF | TGTGCCAGCAGCCAAGAACAGCCTAACTATGGCTACACCTTC
- | TRBJ2-7 | many | TRBV4-1 | CASSNNARGPYEQYF | TGCGCCAGCAGCAACAACGCCCGCGGCCCCTACGAGCAGTACTTC